This entry lists 26 T cell receptor beta chains sequenced from one sample in a study of monozygotic twins with inflammatory bowel disease. With the 5' RACE reads reprocessed, TCRdb shows one record per CDR3 protein and no DNA. This table lists 350,000 to 400,000 distinct CDR3 sequences. Material for sequencing was blood. The receptors were sampled from a human donor with ulcerative colitis or Crohn's disease, or a healthy co-twin of an affected twin (not recorded which).

The V call is TRBV11-1, the J call TRBJ2-2; lacking DNA, the TRBD1 call made by TCRdb goes unchecked. Germline loops: CDR1 SGHAT, CDR2 FQDESV (reference sequence). The CDR3 contains 14 residues. The CDR3: CASSLEGGSGELFF.

V and J are TRBV5-1 and TRBJ2-6; the D call of TRBD1 rests on TCRdb alone, since no DNA is present to check it. The germline V gene encodes CDR1 SGHRS and CDR2 YFSETQ. CDR3 length: 16 residues. Here the CDR3 reads CASTPGGATGANVLTF.

This chain links TRBV9 with TRBJ2-5; TCRdb's assignment of TRBD1 cannot be checked, as there is no DNA. CDR3 size: 14 residues. Germline CDR1 reads SGDLS; CDR2 reads YYNGEE. The CDR3 is CASSLGGASETQYF.

This sequence joins TRBV30 and TRBJ2-5; TCRdb designates TRBD2, a call that cannot be tested without DNA. The germline gives CDR1 GTSNPN, CDR2 SVGIG (reference sequence). This CDR3 region has 13 residues. The CDR3 sequence: CAWGQGLQETQYF.

The genes are TRBV6-2 or TRBV6-3 and TRBJ2-6. CDR3 length: 15 amino acids. Germline-derived CDR1 and CDR2 are MNHEY and SVGEGT. This CDR3 is CASSYGDSGANVLTF.

This CDR3 reads CSVGDRNNVQFF. J is TRBJ2-1 and V is TRBV29-1; TCRdb indicates TRBD1, and absent DNA this call remains unverified. The CDR3 consists of 12 residues. Germline CDR1 is SQVTM and CDR2 is ANQGSEA.

The V gene is TRBV5-8, the J gene TRBJ2-6. Germline V gene data show CDR1 as SGHTS and CDR2 as YDEGEE. The CDR3 loop spans 17 amino acids. The CDR3 loop is CASSLPSGSSGANVLTF.

The V call is TRBV5-1, the J call TRBJ2-2; TCRdb gives TRBD1 as the D gene, but with no DNA this cannot be confirmed. Per the germline V gene, CDR1 is SGHRS and CDR2 is YFSETQ. The CDR3 runs to 16 residues. The CDR3 spells CASNAQGGRNTGELFF. The full variable domain, completed using reference TRBV5-1 and TRBJ2-2, is KAGVTQTPRYLIKTRGQQVTLSCSPISGHRSVSWYQQTPGQGLQFLFEYFSETQRNKGNFPGRFSGRQFSNSRSEMNVSTLELGDSALYLCASNAQGGRNTGELFFGEGSRLTVL.

This rearrangement joins TRBV12-5 to TRBJ2-5; TCRdb's assignment of TRBD1 cannot be checked, as there is no DNA. CDR1 and CDR2 from the germline V gene are LGHNT and FRNRAP. CDR3 length: 15 residues. The CDR3: CASGRGQGVQETQYF.

The chain is built from TRBV20-1 and TRBJ2-7; the D gene TCRdb calls, TRBD2, cannot be checked with no DNA. The CDR3 runs 16 residues. Germline values: CDR1 DFQATT, CDR2 SNEGSKA (reference sequence). The CDR3 loop reads CSARWLASGRYYEQYF.

The genes are TRBV7-3 and TRBJ1-4. The CDR3 is made up of 16 amino acids. The germline V gene has CDR1 SGHTA and CDR2 FQGTGA. CDR3 sequence reads: CASSLNPPTPGEKLFF.

The rearrangement uses TRBV20-1 and TRBJ2-3; TCRdb reports TRBD2, a call that lacks DNA to check it against. CDR1 DFQATT and CDR2 SNEGSKA come from the germline V gene (reference sequence). CDR3 length equals 12 residues. The CDR3: CSVAGGPNTQYF.

The rearrangement links TRBV20-1 to TRBJ2-3; without DNA, the TCRdb call of TRBD1 cannot be checked. From germline, CDR1 is DFQATT and CDR2 SNEGSKA (reference sequence). The CDR3 has 14 amino acids. The chain's CDR3 is CSASGQAGADTQYF.

This chain uses TRBV6-1 with TRBJ2-5; the D gene TCRdb calls, TRBD1, cannot be checked with no DNA. CDR1 is MNHNS and CDR2 is SASEGT in the germline V gene. This CDR3 spans 14 amino acids. The CDR3 spells CATRRQGGGETQYF.

This rearrangement joins TRBV12-3 or TRBV12-4 to TRBJ1-2; the D call of TRBD1 rests on TCRdb alone, since no DNA is present to check it. The CDR3 is 15 amino acids. The CDR3 loop reads CASSPPPVGLRGYTF.

The chain is built from TRBV5-5 and TRBJ1-1. Per germline, CDR1 SGHKS and CDR2 YYEKEE (reference sequence). The CDR3 contains 13 residues. This chain's CDR3 is CASSFVSNTEAFF.

The chain uses TRBV20-1 and TRBJ1-6. Germline V gene lookup returns CDR1 DFQATT and CDR2 SNEGSKA (reference sequence). CDR3 length: 14 residues. The CDR3 protein is CSARDVRSDSPLHF.

This chain connects TRBV4-3 to TRBJ1-1; TCRdb reports TRBD1, a call that lacks DNA to check it against. In germline, CDR1 is LGHNA, CDR2 YSLEER. CDR3 length: 17 residues. The CDR3 spells CASSQVRDRGRNAEAFF.

The V and J genes are TRBV5-1 and TRBJ2-3; TCRdb indicates TRBD2, and absent DNA this call remains unverified. Germline CDR1 and CDR2: SGHRS and YFSETQ. This CDR3 region has 17 residues. The CDR3 sequence: CASSPRLAGLNTDTQYF.

The CDR3 region is CSASPFSSGTGGTQYF. The rearrangement links TRBV20-1 to TRBJ2-3; the D gene TCRdb calls, TRBD1, cannot be checked with no DNA. CDR1 and CDR2 from the germline V gene are DFQATT and SNEGSKA (reference sequence). The CDR3 consists of 16 residues.

This chain links TRBV18 with TRBJ2-1. Germline CDR1 and CDR2: KGHSH and LQKENI. The CDR3 extends over 15 amino acids. The CDR3 spells CASFTTRGSYNEQFF.

The chain links TRBV7-3 to TRBJ1-6. Germline V gene data show CDR1 as SGHTA and CDR2 as FQGTGA. This CDR3 spans 15 amino acids. The CDR3 loop reads CASSLVGGRDSPLHF.

The chain uses TRBV3-1 and TRBJ2-2; TCRdb's D gene call, TRBD1, goes unchecked for lack of DNA. Germline lookup yields CDR1 LGHDT and CDR2 YNNKEL (reference sequence). This CDR3 comprises 16 residues. The CDR3 here is CASSQDRQGWIGELFF. Full variable domain (outside the CDR3, taken from reference TRBV3-1 and TRBJ2-2): DTAVSQTPKYLVTQMGNDKSIKCEQNLGHDTMYWYKQDSKKFLKIMFSYNNKELIINETVPNRFSPKSPDKAHLNLHINSLELGDSAVYFCASSQDRQGWIGELFFGEGSRLTVL.

The chain carries TRBV2 and TRBJ1-1; TCRdb names TRBD1, which stays unverified in the absence of DNA. The CDR3 is 15 residues long. Germline CDR1 SNHLY, CDR2 FYNNEI. The CDR3 loop reads CASSAPSGGGTEAFF.

The rearrangement uses TRBV18 and TRBJ2-1; as DNA is missing, the TRBD1 call by TCRdb cannot be tested. The germline V gene encodes CDR1 KGHSH and CDR2 LQKENI. This CDR3 region has 17 residues. The CDR3 loop is CASSPRQGFEKNNEQFF.

The chain uses TRBV20-1 and TRBJ2-7. Germline loops: CDR1 DFQATT, CDR2 SNEGSKA (reference sequence). The CDR3 runs to 13 residues. This CDR3 reads CSARDVPMGEQYF.